This record looks at one T cell receptor beta chain sequence and its context. Which antigen it targets is not known. Base qualities are not at hand, and no much larger clone is one base apart. The CDR3 regions of human TCRbeta chains were analyzed by immunosequencing. The authors processed their data as follows. Repertoire TCRs were checked for matches against a reference library of SARS-CoV-2-specific TCRs that had been generated using the MIRA antigen-specificity platform. Breadth was defined as the fraction of unique TCRs that were SARS-CoV-2-associated, and depth was defined as the fraction of total T cells that were SARS-CoV-2-associated. Using the MIRA data, every spike-specific TCR was mapped to the spike region that the TCR reacted to and assigned to either a CD4 or a CD8 class. Log10-transformed breadth and depth values were compared by one-way ANOVA with Sidak's multiple comparisons tests. TCRdb limited this immuneACCESS table to in-frame rearrangements with V and J called. A share of clones is missing; checked studies link under half to unresolved V genes, and the rest is unexplained. From that table come the V and J calls and clone size; the DNA was used to work out D and trimming. The sample table holds 150,000 to 200,000 clones, of which 88% were seen once. About 7.2% of the sample rests with the top ten.

Per the germline V gene, MNHNS is the CDR1 and SASEGT is the CDR2. The CDR3 numbers 16 residues from cysteine through phenylalanine. Only CDR3 DNA remains: 48 bases, in frame from the first base. V drops 4 bases and J drops 4 bases, leaving 17 bases in between. Per the publication, the time point label means: baseline before first vaccination. Vaccinee samples came from UK trials COV001 and COV002, including a single-blind randomized controlled phase 2/3 trial of AZD1222 (ChAdOx1 nCoV-19) in healthy adults. For TCRbeta chain sequencing, PBMC samples were collected from trial participants at day 0 and at day 28 after the second dose. The data were obtained in a study of T cell responses to AZD1222 COVID-19 vaccine (TCRdb year 2021). For context, the study as a whole: AZD1222 recipients given second doses at about 4 weeks or at about 12 weeks were pooled, since spike-specific TCR depth and breadth were not found to differ between the two schedules. Trial participants were enrolled into age subgroups of 18-55, 56-69 and 70-plus years, which contained about 150, 28 and 57 TCR-sequenced participants, respectively. A total of under 250 trial participants underwent TCR sequencing, of whom about 200 had received two doses of AZD1222 and around 25 had received two doses of the MenACWY control vaccine. Summary of the overall study and its limitations: Conclusions about previously exposed vaccinees are limited, since just a handful of AZD1222 recipients were seropositive for SARS-CoV-2 at baseline. No day 14 peak-response samples were available, so repertoires were characterized only after the peak T cell response. The whole spike protein was spanned by vaccine-associated CD4 TCRs, and dominant responses were seen in regions 160-218 and 743-854. Spike-specific TCR breadth and depth rose significantly after two AZD1222 doses compared with day 0 and with MenACWY recipients. Participants were mostly white British and included more females than males, and it was suggested by the authors that clonal diversity may have been underestimated. Epitopes outside the regions mutated in the B.1.351 and B.1.1.7 variants were reportedly recognized by nearly half of the unique spike-specific TCRs. In the small 56-69-year group, the increase in depth fell short of significance, most likely because of low power.

The receptor's source is an adult in good health. The chain joins TRBV6-1 to TRBJ1-5; TRBD1 is a weak D gene call, 5 bases matching. The sample consisted of peripheral blood, taken on day 0 of AZD1222 vaccination. CDR3 loop: CASSGKAGLGNQPQHF. The DNA is as follows: TGTGCCAGCAGTGGAAAGGCAGGGCTGGGGAATCAGCCCCAGCATTTT.